This entry describes one T cell receptor beta chain. Clones were sequenced by immunoSEQ multiplex PCR, and TCRdb holds only the in-frame ones, with some missing. The table includes roughly 70,000 clones, about 80% detected once. This CDR3 spans 14 amino acids. Trimming cost V 5 bases and J 5 bases; bases outside gene matches: 7. Per germline, CDR1 SEHNR and CDR2 FQNEAQ (reference sequence). The sample comes from a study of T cell clones after liver transplantation. Background on the study: TCRbeta sequencing after a pre-transplant mixed lymphocyte reaction identified graft-donor-reactive clones, later tracked in post-transplant blood.

The rearrangement uses TRBV7-9 and TRBJ2-5, with 8 bases aligning to TRBD2. The sample was CD4+ T cells from blood, taken before liver transplant. The receptor was isolated from a human donor who received a liver transplant. CDR3 DNA sequence: TGTGCCAGCAGCCACCTGGGCGGGAGGGAGACCCAGTACTTC. Translating gives CASSHLGGRETQYF. The whole variable domain, filled in from reference TRBV7-9 and TRBJ2-5, reads DTGVSQNPRHKITKRGQNVTFRCDPISEHNRLYWYRQTLGQGPEFLTYFQNEAQLEKSRLLSDRFSAERPKGSFSTLEIQRTEQGDSAMYLCASSHLGGRETQYFGPGTRLLVL.